The present T cell receptor beta chain was sequenced within a study of T cell clonotyping in hematopoietic cell transplantation. Only in-frame clones appear in the TCRdb table, and some are missing; sequencing was by immunoSEQ multiplex PCR. Of under 8,000 clones listed, roughly nine tenths are singletons. Germline assignment: CDR1 SGHTA and CDR2 FQGTGA. The CDR3 is made up of 17 amino acids. In regard to this clone: One end of the junction does not line up with germline, which may come from a read error.

This TCR came from a female patient aged 45-60 years who had an allogeneic stem cell transplant from an unrelated donor, so the T cells may come from the graft donor. Some clones in this sample may be carry-over from other donors' samples. V is TRBV7-3 and J is TRBJ2-2, with TRBD1 identical over 7 bases. The specimen comprised peripheral blood mononuclear cells, sampled 180 days after allogeneic stem cell transplant. In DNA, the CDR3 is TGTGCCAGCCTGGGAGCCCGGGACAGTCAAAACACCGAGGAGCTGTTTTTT. Translating it yields CASLGARDSQNTEELFF. Drawing the rest from reference TRBV7-3 and TRBJ2-2, the complete variable domain is GAGVSQTPSNKVTEKGKYVELRCDPISGHTALYWYRQSLGQGPEFLIYFQGTGAADDSGLPNDRFFAVRPEGSVSTLKIQRTERGDSAVYLCASLGARDSQNTEELFFGEGSRLTVL.